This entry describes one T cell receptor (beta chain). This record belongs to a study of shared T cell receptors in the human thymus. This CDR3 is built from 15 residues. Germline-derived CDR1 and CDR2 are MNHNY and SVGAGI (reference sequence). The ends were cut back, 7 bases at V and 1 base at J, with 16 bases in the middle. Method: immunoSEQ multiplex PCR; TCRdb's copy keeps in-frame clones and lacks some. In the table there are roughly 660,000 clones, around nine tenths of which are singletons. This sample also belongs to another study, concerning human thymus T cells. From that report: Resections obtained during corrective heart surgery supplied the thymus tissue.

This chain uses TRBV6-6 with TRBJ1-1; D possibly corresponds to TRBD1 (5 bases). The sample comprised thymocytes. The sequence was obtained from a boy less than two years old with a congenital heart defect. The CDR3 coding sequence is TGTGCCAGCAATTTACAGGTTTTCCCGAACACTGAAGCTTTCTTT. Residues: CASNLQVFPNTEAFF.